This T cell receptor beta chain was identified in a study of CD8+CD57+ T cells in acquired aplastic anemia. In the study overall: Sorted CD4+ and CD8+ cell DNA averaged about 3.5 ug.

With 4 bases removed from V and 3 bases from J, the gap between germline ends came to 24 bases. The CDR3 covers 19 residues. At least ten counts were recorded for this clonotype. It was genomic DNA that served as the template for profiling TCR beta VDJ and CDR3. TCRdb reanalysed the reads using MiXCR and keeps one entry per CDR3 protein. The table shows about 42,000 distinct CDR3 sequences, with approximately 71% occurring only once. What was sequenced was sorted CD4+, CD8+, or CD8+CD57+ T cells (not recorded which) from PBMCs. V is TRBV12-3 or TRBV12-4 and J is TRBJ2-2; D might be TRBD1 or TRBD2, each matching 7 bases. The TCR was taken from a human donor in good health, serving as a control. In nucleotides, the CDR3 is TGTGCCAGCAGTTCCCCCCGGGGAGGGGGCAAGTTGGACACCGGGGAGCTGTTTTTT. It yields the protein CASSSPRGGGKLDTGELFF.